Shown below are 5 T cell receptor beta chains from a single sample sequenced in a study of cytomegalovirus exposure and HLA in healthy donors (dated by TCRdb to about 2017). The library was made by the immunoSEQ multiplex PCR assay. The multiplex PCR relied on a mix of 60 forward primers for TCR Vbeta segments and 13 reverse primers for TCR Jbeta segments. Entries here come from immuneACCESS through TCRdb and include only in-frame sequences with V and J called. Some clones fail to appear in such tables; in the studies checked, an unresolved V gene covers under half of the shortfall, and the cause of the remainder is unknown. The sample table lists 150,000 or so clones, 82% of them with a count of one. In total, the top ten clones hold 1.4% of the sample. Sequencing was carried out using PBMCs. Source of these receptors: a man aged 30 to 39 in good health and CMV-seropositive.

The chain is built from TRBV30 and TRBJ1-4; D gene ambiguous. V was cut by 4 bases and J by 12 bases, with 27 bases left in between. The CDR3 totals 16 residues. Germline V lookup: CDR1 GTSNPN, CDR2 SVGIG (reference sequence). The CDR3 DNA is TGTGCCTGGAACTCGGCGGGTAATGTCCCGGAGGAGGAACTGTTTTTT. Translating gives CAWNSAGNVPEEELFF.

The chain carries TRBV2 and TRBJ1-5, with 8 nucleotides matching TRBD1. The CDR3 spans 13 residues. Germline V gene sequence: CDR1 SNHLY, CDR2 FYNNEI. CDR3 DNA: TGTGCAACTAGGACAGGGACCAATCAGCCCCAGCATTTT. Amino acid sequence: CATRTGTNQPQHF.

CDR3 loop: CASSAPQRGEKLFF. Here the CDR3 DNA reads TGTGCCAGCAGTGCCCCGCAACGAGGGGAAAAACTGTTTTTT. The chain links TRBV6-6 to TRBJ1-4; D not resolved. CDR1 is MNHNY and CDR2 is SVGAGI in the germline V gene (reference sequence). This CDR3 is built from 14 residues. V was pared by 5 bases and J by 8 bases, with 15 bases between.

The rearrangement uses TRBV14 and TRBJ2-3; the match to TRBD2 covers 14 bases. V shed 6 bases, J shed 10 bases, and the junction held 3 bases outside the gene matches. CDR1 SGHDN and CDR2 FVKESK come from the germline V gene. There are 13 residues in the CDR3. CDR3 amino acids: CASRGTSGSAQYF. The CDR3 nucleotides read TGTGCCAGCAGAGGGACTAGCGGGAGTGCGCAGTATTTT.

The genes are TRBV28 and TRBJ2-7, with D unclear. The germline V gene has CDR1 MDHEN and CDR2 SYDVKM. Trimming cost V 7 bases and J 6 bases, with 13 bases left between them. The CDR3 has 12 amino acids. CDR3 sequence (DNA): TGTGCCAGCACCACGTGGAGTTCCGAGCAGTACTTC. Its protein product is CASTTWSSEQYF.